Below, 5 T cell receptor beta chains from the same sample are listed, as sequenced in a study of shared clonotypes between healthy human individuals. Sequenced by immunoSEQ multiplex PCR; TCRdb stores in-frame clones only, minus some. Found here are roughly 1,000,000 clones, around 78% of them singletons; the top ten hold 0.61%. The sequenced sample consisted of memory CD4+ T cells from PBMCs. Documented subset: CD45RA-negative fraction. Receptor source: a man younger than 30 in good health. Some clones in this sample may be carry-over from other donors' samples.

The gene calls are TRBV27 and TRBJ2-7; 7 bases align to TRBD2. This CDR3 is 14 amino acids long. Germline trimming cut 5 bases from V and 6 bases from J; bases unmatched to any gene: 10. Germline assignment: CDR1 MNHEY and CDR2 SMNVEV (reference sequence). The CDR3 here is CASSRQRGGTEQYF. As DNA, the CDR3 is TGTGCCAGCAGTCGCCAGCGGGGTGGGACCGAGCAGTACTTC.

The rearrangement uses TRBV27 and TRBJ2-1; no firm D call. Trimming stripped 5 bases from V and 0 bases from J, with 5 bases between. This CDR3 spans 13 amino acids. Germline CDR1 is MNHEY and CDR2 is SMNVEV (reference sequence). CDR3 nucleotide sequence: TGTGCCAGCAGTCCACCCTCCTACAATGAGCAGTTCTTC. Residues: CASSPPSYNEQFF.

The J gene is TRBJ2-7, the V gene TRBV28, with 8 nucleotides matching TRBD1. The CDR3 runs to 14 residues. J lost 3 bases, V lost 6 bases, and 7 bases had no gene match. The germline CDR1 and CDR2 sequences are MDHEN and SYDVKM. CDR3 DNA: TGTGCCAGCAGAAGAGCAGGGGGCTTCTACGAGCAGTACTTC. This translates into CASRRAGGFYEQYF.

This clone was recorded a few times. The rearrangement uses TRBV23-1 and TRBJ2-5, with D perhaps matching TRBD1 (6 bases). TRBV23-1 is an ORF, with its function uncertain. The V end was cut by 1 base, the J end by 0 bases, with 15 bases between. The CDR3 covers 17 residues. CDR3 coding DNA: TGCGCCAGCAGTCAATTATCCTGGGACAAGTACCAAGAGACCCAGTACTTC. It codes for CASSQLSWDKYQETQYF.

This clone has only a few counts. J is TRBJ2-7 and V is TRBV5-1; 7 bases align to TRBD2. With 2 bases clipped from V and 3 bases from J, the junction kept 5 bases outside the gene matches. The CDR3 sequence is 14 residues long. Germline V gene lookup returns CDR1 SGHRS and CDR2 YFSETQ. CDR3 loop: CASSFTGLNYEQYF. DNA of the CDR3: TGCGCCAGCAGCTTTACGGGACTAAACTACGAGCAGTACTTC. The full variable domain, completed using reference TRBV5-1 and TRBJ2-7, is KAGVTQTPRYLIKTRGQQVTLSCSPISGHRSVSWYQQTPGQGLQFLFEYFSETQRNKGNFPGRFSGRQFSNSRSEMNVSTLELGDSALYLCASSFTGLNYEQYFGPGTRLTVT.